This T cell receptor beta chain was retrieved from a study of breast tumors, draining lymph nodes, adjacent tissues. Each CDR3 protein is one row after TCRdb ran MiXCR on the multiplex PCR reads. The table lists some 150,000 distinct CDR3 sequences, 20% to 25% of them singletons. The table lists this clonotype with a few counts. The target antigen is unknown. The CDR3 sequence is 16 residues long. The germline V gene encodes CDR1 SGHKS and CDR2 YYEKEE (reference sequence). The V end was cut by 4 bases, the J end by 1 base, with 15 bases between. Points from the study as a whole: Luminal-like breast cancer showed significantly higher tumor–nontumor repertoire similarity than basal-like.

Samples came from axillary lymph nodes draining the breast cancer. The sample taken for sequencing was axillary lymph node tissue. The receptor was isolated from a female donor with breast cancer. Some clones in this sample may be carry-over from other donors' samples. This chain uses TRBV5-5 with TRBJ2-1; D remains unclear. The CDR3 nucleotides are TGTGCCAGCAGCCTCCAAACCAGGCAGTCCTACAATGAGCAGTTCTTC. Amino acids: CASSLQTRQSYNEQFF.